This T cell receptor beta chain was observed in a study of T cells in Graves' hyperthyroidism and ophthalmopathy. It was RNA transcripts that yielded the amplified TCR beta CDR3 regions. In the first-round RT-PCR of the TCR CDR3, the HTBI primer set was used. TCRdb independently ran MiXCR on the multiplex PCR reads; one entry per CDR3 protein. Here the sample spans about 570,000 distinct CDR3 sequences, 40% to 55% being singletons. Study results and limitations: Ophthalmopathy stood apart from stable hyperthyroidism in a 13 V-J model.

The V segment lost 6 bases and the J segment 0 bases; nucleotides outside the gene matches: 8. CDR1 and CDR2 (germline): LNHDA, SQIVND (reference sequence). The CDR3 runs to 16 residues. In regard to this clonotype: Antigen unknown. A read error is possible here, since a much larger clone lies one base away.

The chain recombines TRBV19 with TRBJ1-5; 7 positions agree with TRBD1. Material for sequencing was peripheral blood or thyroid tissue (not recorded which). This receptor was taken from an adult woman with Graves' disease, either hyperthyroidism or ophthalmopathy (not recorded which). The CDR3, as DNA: TGTGCCAGTAGGTCGGGACAGACATATAGCAATCAGCCCCAGCATTTT. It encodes CASRSGQTYSNQPQHF.